Included here is one T cell receptor (beta chain) sequence, with context. Primed by a sample-barcoded 5' primer and a J-beta primer mix, a second PCR proceeded for 7 to 11 cycles. TCRdb analysed the 5' RACE reads with MiXCR anew, one entry per CDR3 protein. The sample consists of about 1.8 million distinct CDR3 sequences, just under 50% of them appearing once. The V gene's germline CDR1 is SGHTA and CDR2 FQGNSA. Trimming left V 1 base short and J 8 bases short, with 9 bases between. CDR3 size: 13 residues. This entry comes from a study of blood T cells in healthy people across ages. V and J are TRBV7-2 and TRBJ1-5, with a tentative D call TRBD1 (6 bases). Sequencing was done on a sample of blood. This TCR derives from a woman aged 40 to 50 in good health. The CDR3 loop is CASSLGTVEPQHF. CDR3 nucleotide sequence: TGTGCCAGCAGCTTAGGGACAGTCGAGCCCCAGCATTTT.